The clone carrying this T cell receptor (beta chain) was seen a few times. Its target is not known. The data originate from a study of vaccination and CD4 T cells after COVID-19. The treatment was: roughly ten-day PBMC culture with coronavirus spike peptide pools or control peptides (ViraFEST assay). At the Johns Hopkins FTIC core, DNA taken from cultured CD4+ T cells was sequenced by way of the Oncomine TCR Beta short-read assay. Each CDR3 protein is one row after TCRdb ran MiXCR on the PCR reads. The sample includes some 12,000 distinct CDR3 sequences, over 20% of them seen just once. Points from the study as a whole: Only after vaccination were a median 86.3% of convalescents' reactive clones seen.

Germline V CDR1 and CDR2: MNHNS, SASEGT. The V segment lost 4 bases and the J segment 6 bases; nucleotides outside the gene matches: 6. The CDR3 contains 15 residues. Sequenced here: CD4+ T cells from blood, cultured in vitro, sampled after SARS-CoV-2 vaccination. V and J are TRBV6-1 and TRBJ2-1; 10 bases agree with TRBD2. The TCR sequence derives from a human donor who had recovered from COVID-19. CDR3 sequence reads: CASSGLAGRANEQFF. In DNA form, the CDR3 reads TGTGCCAGCAGTGGACTAGCGGGCCGGGCCAATGAGCAGTTCTTC.